The T cell receptor (beta chain) under discussion was sequenced for a study of shared clonotypes between healthy human individuals (dated by TCRdb to about 2020). Notes on the research overall: The cohort comprised a couple of women and a few men aged 18 to 49 years. For each donor, CD4 naive and CD4 memory were each given three plates, CD8 naive was given two plates, and CD8 memory was given one plate. Blood TCR repertoires of roughly five healthy adults were deeply sequenced to estimate repertoire size and the extent of clonotype sharing between individuals. To increase sequencing depth and limit assay-specific biases, TCR repertoire library preparation and sequencing were carried out by different laboratories using diverse techniques. Between about 0.85 and 9.5 billion PBMCs per donor were obtained by leukapheresis.

Using the deep immunoSEQ assay, TCR CDR3 regions were amplified from genomic DNA by multiplex PCR. For each cell subset, the extracted genomic DNA was distributed evenly across all wells of several immunoSEQ 96-well plates, and each plate served as one replicate. Each replicate PCR for sorted subsets received around 0.2 ug genomic DNA, equal to roughly 29,000 T cell genomes. Purified libraries were measured with a Qubit 3.0 fluorometer, size-checked on a Bioanalyzer 2100, and measured again with the KAPA Library Quantification kit. A separate single-read 150-cycle Illumina NextSeq 550 flow cell was used to sequence each immunoSEQ 96-well plate. The original pipeline was this. Because the immunoSEQ output held only junctional sequences and lacked quality scores, the filtering could not match the filtering applied to full-length reads. To assign V/J genes and CDR3, sequences were annotated using PyIR, a Python wrapper for IgBLAST v1.9, with IMGT germline references. Reads with weak V/J assignments (E-value above 1e-6), missing CDR3, stop codons, out-of-frame junctions, or ambiguous translated residues were removed. V3J clonotypes were defined as sequences sharing the same inferred V gene, J gene, and CDR3 amino acid sequence. The percentage overlap between two repertoires was calculated by dividing the number of shared unique clonotypes by the size of the smaller repertoire. Repertoire richness was assessed with RTK rarefaction, the Chao1 estimator, and Recon v2.1 estimates of unobserved clonotypes. For all TCRbeta clonotypes obtained by the gDNA method from four donors, generation probabilities were computed with OLGA. TCRdb took over this immuneACCESS table, retaining in-frame rearrangements with V and J assigned. Such tables are incomplete; in checked studies, under half of the missing clones stem from an unresolved V gene, and the remainder is unexplained. V and J calls and clone size follow that table, whereas D and trimming were derived from the DNA. This sample holds 1.6 million or so clones; 97% to 99% were observed only once. Approximately 0.38% of the sample belongs to the ten largest clones.

Details on this clone: The antigen this receptor binds is unknown. Base quality data are lacking; no much larger clone is found one base away.

Donors were healthy HIV-negative adults with no recently reported acute infections or vaccinations. Every donor was a Caucasian adult living in Nashville, Tennessee, USA. Magnetic negative selection was used to enrich CD4+ T cells, after which naive cells were positively selected on CD45RA and the negative fraction became the memory subset. After blood collection by leukapheresis, PBMCs were isolated using Ficoll-Histopaque density gradient centrifugation and then cryopreserved in the vapor phase of liquid nitrogen. Analytical flow cytometry was used to check the purity and quantity of every magnetically sorted T cell population. From each sorted fraction, genomic DNA was isolated and quantified by UV absorbance on a Nanodrop 2000c. The investigation overall reported the following: Estimated clonotype richness was generally larger for naive than for memory subsets. Across four donors, approximately 5% of naive CD4, 3.5% of naive CD8, roughly 2.3% of memory CD4, and 0.4% to 0.45% of memory CD8 clonotypes were shared. Higher generation probabilities were observed for clonotypes shared by all four sorted-subset donors than for non-shared clonotypes. Incomplete sequencing was indicated by rarefaction of sorted-subset datasets, despite the large sequencing depth. Only blood was sampled, and tissue TCR repertoires likely differ from those in blood. Because the study included a small number of donors, the genetic and exposure-history diversity represented was limited. Pairwise subsampling led to the expectation that sequencing depth would affect the degree of clonotype sharing among donors.

Sequencing input: naive CD4+ T cells sorted from blood. Taken with the paper, the label for cell subset or site translates to: CD45RA+ positively selected. This receptor was identified in a man aged 25 to 40 in good health.

The CDR3 in this case is CASGASSSGNTIYF. The nucleotide sequence reads as follows: TGTGCCAGCGGGGCCAGTAGCTCTGGAAACACCATATATTTT. The chain is assembled from TRBV7-9 and TRBJ1-3; the D gene is perhaps TRBD1, on 5 matching bases. Looking up the germline V gene (reference sequence) yields CDR1 SEHNR and CDR2 FQNEAQ. The junction shows trimming of 8 bases on V and 0 bases on J, plus 11 bases between the germline ends. Inclusive of the bounding cysteine and phenylalanine, the CDR3 is 14 residues long. Of all the DNA, just the CDR3 is kept, 42 bases in frame from base 1.